Listed below are T cell receptor beta chains from one sample, sequenced in a study of T-cell reconstitution after alpha-beta-depleted transplantation in children. TCRdb passed the PCR reads through MiXCR, listing each CDR3 protein once. The sample carries about 640,000 distinct CDR3 sequences, 16% recorded once. The sequencing here drew on PBMCs from the stem cell graft donor, taken from the stem cell graft. The receptors derive from a human donor who donated a stem cell graft to a child with acute myeloid leukemia. Each CDR3 is given with its conserved first and last residue. The order of the fields is J gene, V gene, CDR3 protein.

J: TRBJ2-1
V: TRBV18
CDR3: CATRPGTYNEQFF

J: TRBJ2-3
V: TRBV6-1
CDR3: CASSEGQAVTDTQYF

J: TRBJ2-3
V: TRBV7-2
CDR3: CASSLVAGGTDTQYF

J: TRBJ2-6
V: TRBV20-1
CDR3: CSAGGQGMKTGANVLTF

J: TRBJ1-2
V: TRBV30
CDR3: CAWSVTSGSNYGYTF

J: TRBJ2-1
V: TRBV20-1
CDR3: CSARPRGLPYNEQFF

J: TRBJ2-3
V: TRBV7-2
CDR3: CASSSKGLKYF

J: TRBJ1-1
V: TRBV7-2
CDR3: CASSPYPLVATEAFF

J: TRBJ2-4
V: TRBV20-1
CDR3: CSARHVIGAKNIQYF

J: TRBJ2-6
V: TRBV4-3
CDR3: CASSQDVTVGYSGANVLTF

J: TRBJ1-6
V: TRBV2
CDR3: CASSDSTGGDSPLHF

J: TRBJ1-5
V: TRBV10-2
CDR3: CASSEASGGNQPQHF

J: TRBJ2-6
V: TRBV6-1
CDR3: CASLRTTGDGANVLTF

J: TRBJ2-2
V: TRBV5-6
CDR3: CASTGQGADMDTGELFF

J: TRBJ2-2
V: TRBV7-2
CDR3: CASRGQRGYGELFF

J: TRBJ2-6
V: TRBV7-2
CDR3: CASRSMGSGANVLTF

J: TRBJ1-1
V: TRBV20-1
CDR3: CSANSAGAATEAFF

J: TRBJ1-5
V: TRBV20-1
CDR3: CSARTGYGENQPQHF

J: TRBJ1-2
V: TRBV4-3
CDR3: CASSQDIAHGYTF

J: TRBJ1-6
V: TRBV20-1
CDR3: CSARGTDNSPLHF

J: TRBJ2-1
V: TRBV20-1
CDR3: CSARVLSGGANEQFF

J: TRBJ2-2
V: TRBV5-1
CDR3: CASSSPQGEELFF